This T cell receptor beta chain was recorded in a study of blood T cell repertoires in COVID-19. The CDR3 runs 12 residues. V dropped 7 bases and J dropped 5 bases, with 9 bases sitting between them. Looked up from germline, CDR1 is LNHDA and CDR2 is SQIVND (reference sequence). Assay: immunoSEQ multiplex PCR; the TCRdb copy retains only in-frame clones and omits some. The sample shows 29,000 or so clones, roughly 84% of them seen only once. The sequence was obtained from a man older than 75 with active COVID-19. The chain links TRBV19 to TRBJ1-5; no firm D call. The sequencing input was peripheral blood. Written as DNA, the CDR3 is TGTGCCAGTACGGGATTAGATCAGCCCCAGCATTTT. This translates into CASTGLDQPQHF.